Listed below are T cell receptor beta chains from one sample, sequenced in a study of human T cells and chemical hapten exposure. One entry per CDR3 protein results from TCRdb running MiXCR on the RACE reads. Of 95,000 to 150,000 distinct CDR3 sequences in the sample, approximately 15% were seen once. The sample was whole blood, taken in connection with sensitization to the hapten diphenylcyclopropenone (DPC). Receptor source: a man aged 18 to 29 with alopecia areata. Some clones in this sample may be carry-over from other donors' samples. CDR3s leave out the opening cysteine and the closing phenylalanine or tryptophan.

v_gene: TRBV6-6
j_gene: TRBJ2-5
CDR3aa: ASTSVMIEETQY

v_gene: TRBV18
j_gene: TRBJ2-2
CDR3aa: ASSPRGSTNTGELF

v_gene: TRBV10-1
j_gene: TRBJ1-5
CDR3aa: ASSDINGHSNQPQH

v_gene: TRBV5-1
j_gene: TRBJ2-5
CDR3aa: ASSTLAGGQETQY

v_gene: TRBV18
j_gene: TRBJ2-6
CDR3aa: ASSPPLGQEYSGANVLT

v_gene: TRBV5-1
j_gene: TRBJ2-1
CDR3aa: ASSFSGISYNEQF

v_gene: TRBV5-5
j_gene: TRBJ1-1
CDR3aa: ASSLEGTVNTEAF

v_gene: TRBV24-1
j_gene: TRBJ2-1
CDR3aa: ATSDLDNEQF

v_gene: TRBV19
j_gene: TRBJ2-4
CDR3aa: ASSIPSGQLAKNIQY

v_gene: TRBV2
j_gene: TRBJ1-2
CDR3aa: ASSERGIYGYT

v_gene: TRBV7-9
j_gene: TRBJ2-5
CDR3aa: ASLRTTGKETQY

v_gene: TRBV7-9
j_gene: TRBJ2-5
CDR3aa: ASSPGLAGGRETQY

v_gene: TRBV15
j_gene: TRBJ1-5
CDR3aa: ATSRVRDRGRFNQPQH

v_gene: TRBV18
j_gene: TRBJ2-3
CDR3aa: ASSPTEGEDTQY

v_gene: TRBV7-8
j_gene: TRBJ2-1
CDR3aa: ASSFSRVRTRGGYNEQF

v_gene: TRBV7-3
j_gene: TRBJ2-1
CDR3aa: ASSSILQGEQF

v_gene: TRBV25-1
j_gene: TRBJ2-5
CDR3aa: ASSENPRLGRVETQY

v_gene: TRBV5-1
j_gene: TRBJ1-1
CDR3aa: ASSPNTGTPNTEAF

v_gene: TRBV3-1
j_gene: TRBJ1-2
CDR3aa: ASSQGPANYGYT

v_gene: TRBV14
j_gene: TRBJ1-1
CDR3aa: ASSQDGSTEAF

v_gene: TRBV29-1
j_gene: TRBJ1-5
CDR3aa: SVGEGMSNQPQH

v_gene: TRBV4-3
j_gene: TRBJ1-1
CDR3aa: ASSHLPGLGAF

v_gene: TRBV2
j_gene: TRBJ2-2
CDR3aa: AISKGTGRNTGELF

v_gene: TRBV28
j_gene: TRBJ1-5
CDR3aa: ASSLPDGGQPQH

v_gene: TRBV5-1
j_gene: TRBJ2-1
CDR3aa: ASSLFGEQF

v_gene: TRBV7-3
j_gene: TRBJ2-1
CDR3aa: ASSLMGPGAPYNEQF

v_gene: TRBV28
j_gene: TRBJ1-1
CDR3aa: ASRTGGGNTEAF

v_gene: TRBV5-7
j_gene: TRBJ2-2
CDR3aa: ASSPPGQPNTGELF

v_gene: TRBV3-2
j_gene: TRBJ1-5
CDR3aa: ASSHQGGNQPQH

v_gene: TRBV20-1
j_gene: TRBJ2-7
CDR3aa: MGGGPYEQY

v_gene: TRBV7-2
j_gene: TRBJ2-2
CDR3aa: ASSLGQGLGTGELF

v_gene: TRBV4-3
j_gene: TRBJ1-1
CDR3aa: ASSQEWGSGAF

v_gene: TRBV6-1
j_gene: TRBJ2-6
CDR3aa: ASQSSGANVLT

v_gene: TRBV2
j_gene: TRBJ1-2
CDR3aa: ASSGLVPRNGYT

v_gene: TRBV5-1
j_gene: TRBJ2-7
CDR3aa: ASSPIRGGEAGEQY

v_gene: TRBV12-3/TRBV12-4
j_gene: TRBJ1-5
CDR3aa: ASSDRGENQPQH

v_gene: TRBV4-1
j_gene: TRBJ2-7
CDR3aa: ASSQGQQLLYEQY

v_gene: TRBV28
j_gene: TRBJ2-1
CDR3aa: ASSTPGPRTGREEQF

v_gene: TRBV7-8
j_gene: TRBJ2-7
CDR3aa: ASSLASDPGEQY

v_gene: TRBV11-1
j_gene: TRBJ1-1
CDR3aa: ASSQAGDTEAF

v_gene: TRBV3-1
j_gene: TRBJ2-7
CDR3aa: ASSPDRGRSSYEQY

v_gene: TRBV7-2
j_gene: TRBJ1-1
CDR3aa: ASSLEIFTEAF

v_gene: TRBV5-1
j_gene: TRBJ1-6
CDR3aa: ASSLGPPNSPLH

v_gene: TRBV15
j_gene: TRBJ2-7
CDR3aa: ATSRDETYEQY

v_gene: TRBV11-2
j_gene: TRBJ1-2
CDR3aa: ASSFGTKDYGYT

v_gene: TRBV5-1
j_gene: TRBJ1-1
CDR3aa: ASSSTGTGMTEAF